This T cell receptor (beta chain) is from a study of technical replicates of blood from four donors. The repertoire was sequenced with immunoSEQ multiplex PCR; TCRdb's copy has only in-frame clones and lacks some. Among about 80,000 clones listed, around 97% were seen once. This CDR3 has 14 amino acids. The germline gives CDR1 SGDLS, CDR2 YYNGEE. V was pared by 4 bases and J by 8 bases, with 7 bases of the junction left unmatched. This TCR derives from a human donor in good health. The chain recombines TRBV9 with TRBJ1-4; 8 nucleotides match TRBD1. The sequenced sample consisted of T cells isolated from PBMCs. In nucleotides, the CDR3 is TGTGCCAGCAGCCCGCAGGGGGCAGGGGAAAAACTGTTTTTT. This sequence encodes CASSPQGAGEKLFF. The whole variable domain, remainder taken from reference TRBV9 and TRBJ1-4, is DSGVTQTPKHLITATGQRVTLRCSPRSGDLSVYWYQQSLDQGLQFLIQYYNGEERAKGNILERFSAQQFPDLHSELNLSSLELGDSALYFCASSPQGAGEKLFFGSGTQLSVL.